The 20 T cell receptor beta chains in this list originate from one sample, sequenced in a study of T cell changes during pregnancy in multiple sclerosis. Measured with immunoSEQ multiplex PCR; TCRdb has only the in-frame clones, and not every one. The data show around 80,000 clones, 85% to 95% seen once. Here the sequenced sample was peripheral blood, taken before pregnancy. The receptor source for this set is a female donor with multiple sclerosis, enrolled in a pregnancy study.

The CDR3 DNA reads as TGTGCCAGCAGTTTATCGTTTGCTGGGGGACTTTCGGAGCAGTACTTC. It codes for CASSLSFAGGLSEQYF. The rearrangement uses TRBV27 and TRBJ2-7, with D perhaps TRBD2 (6 bases). There are 16 residues in the CDR3. Trimming left V 0 bases short and J 7 bases short, with 19 bases between. Germline V gene data show CDR1 as MNHEY and CDR2 as SMNVEV (reference sequence).

This chain joins TRBV11-3 and TRBJ1-3; D remains ambiguous. Trimming removed 2 bases at V and 7 bases at J, with 15 bases between. The CDR3 runs 15 residues. Germline V gene sequence: CDR1 SGHNT, CDR2 YENEEA. This chain's CDR3 is CASSLNGLAGNTIYF. CDR3 DNA: TGTGCCAGCAGCTTAAACGGACTCGCCGGGAACACCATATATTTT.

J is TRBJ2-1 and V is TRBV30; TRBD2 matches 12 bases. The J segment lost 4 bases and the V segment lost 5 bases, leaving 6 bases of the junction unmatched. Germline assignment: CDR1 GTSNPN and CDR2 SVGIG (reference sequence). The CDR3 contains 15 residues. The CDR3 DNA reads TGTGCCTGGGGGGAACTAGCGGGGGGTTACAATGAGCAGTTCTTC. It translates to CAWGELAGGYNEQFF.

As to this clone: Within the sample, other DNA sequences also encode this same CDR3. V and J are TRBV9 and TRBJ2-7; 11 nucleotides agree with TRBD1. This CDR3 is built from 14 residues. The V gene's germline CDR1 is SGDLS and CDR2 YYNGEE. Trimming took 2 bases from V and 2 from J; bases not matched to a gene: 0. The CDR3 sequence: CASSVGQGAYEQYF. CDR3 nucleotide sequence: TGTGCCAGCAGCGTGGGACAGGGGGCCTACGAGCAGTACTTC.

A single count supports this clone. This rearrangement joins TRBV4-2 to TRBJ1-1; D is unresolved. Trimming took 1 base from V and 1 from J, leaving 4 bases between them. The CDR3 runs 13 residues. Germline-derived CDR1 and CDR2 are LGHNA and YNFKEQ. The CDR3 loop is CASSQAGNTEAFF. DNA for the CDR3: TGTGCCAGCAGCCAAGCGGGGAACACTGAAGCTTTCTTT.

In DNA, the CDR3 is TGTGCCAGTAGTATCCTTCGTCCCGCGGGGGGCACTGAAGCTTTCTTT. Its protein is CASSILRPAGGTEAFF. The chain recombines TRBV19 with TRBJ1-1; a possible D gene is TRBD1 (5 bases). The germline gives CDR1 LNHDA, CDR2 SQIVND (reference sequence). Trimming removed 3 bases from V and 4 bases from J, with 18 bases in between. The CDR3 sequence is 16 residues long.

V gene TRBV2 combines with J gene TRBJ1-3, with D uncertain. V was clipped by 7 bases and J by 3 bases, with 16 bases between them. CDR1 and CDR2 (germline): SNHLY, FYNNEI. The CDR3 sequence is 15 residues long. CDR3 nucleotide sequence: TGTGCCAGCATGGCGACACAAATCCTTGGAAACACCATATATTTT. Amino acids: CASMATQILGNTIYF.

The genes are TRBV5-6 and TRBJ2-3; 8 bases match TRBD2. Germline CDR1 SGHDT, CDR2 YYEEEE. The CDR3 consists of 18 residues. The trim removed 8 bases at V and 4 bases at J, leaving 21 bases unmatched. The CDR3 sequence is CASKPRTVSGSKPDTQYF. As DNA, the CDR3 is TGTGCCAGTAAACCTAGGACAGTAAGCGGGAGCAAGCCAGATACGCAGTATTTT.

The CDR3, as DNA: TGTGCCAGCAGTTTATTAAACGAGCAGTACTTC. This encodes CASSLLNEQYF. The chain couples TRBV28 to TRBJ2-7; no firm D call. CDR1 is MDHEN, CDR2 SYDVKM, per germline. The CDR3 runs to 11 residues. V was clipped by 1 base and J by 5 bases, with 3 bases between them.

The chain employs TRBV5-4 and TRBJ2-7, with D possibly being TRBD2 (5 bases). Trimming cost V 6 bases and J 2 bases, with 18 bases left between them. There are 15 residues in the CDR3. The germline V gene encodes CDR1 SGHNT and CDR2 YYREEE (reference sequence). In DNA, the CDR3 is TGTGCCAGCACCGCGGGTGGCGGGCCCACCTACGAGCAGTACTTC. This encodes CASTAGGGPTYEQYF.

The chain combines TRBV25-1 with TRBJ2-1; 7 nucleotides agree with TRBD1. There are 14 residues in the CDR3. Germline assignment: CDR1 MGHDK and CDR2 SYGVNS. V gave up 6 bases and J gave up 7 bases; unmatched junction bases: 9. CDR3 region: CASSQIKQGNEQFF. CDR3 DNA sequence: TGTGCCAGCAGCCAAATTAAACAGGGGAATGAGCAGTTCTTC.

This chain joins TRBV29-1 and TRBJ2-1, with unresolved D. There are 12 residues in the CDR3. Per germline, CDR1 SQVTM and CDR2 ANQGSEA. Trimming took off 0 bases at V and 3 bases at J, with 3 bases between the two ends. The CDR3 sequence is CSVEDGYNEQFF. The DNA of the CDR3 is TGCAGCGTTGAAGACGGCTACAATGAGCAGTTCTTC.

The V gene is TRBV25-1, the J gene TRBJ2-2; TRBD2 agrees at 14 bases. V lost 3 bases to trimming and J lost 6 bases; unmatched junction nucleotides: 3. This CDR3 has 16 amino acids. The V gene's germline CDR1 is MGHDK and CDR2 SYGVNS. The CDR3 DNA reads as TGTGCCAGCAGTGATGGGACTAGCGGGAGACCCGGGGAGCTGTTTTTT. It is translated as CASSDGTSGRPGELFF. The entire variable domain, with the rest obtained from reference TRBV25-1 and TRBJ2-2, is as follows: EADIYQTPRYLVIGTGKKITLECSQTMGHDKMYWYQQDPGMELHLIHYSYGVNSTEKGDLSSESTVSRIRTEHFPLTLESARPSHTSQYLCASSDGTSGRPGELFFGEGSRLTVL.

The chain uses TRBV9 and TRBJ2-2, with unresolved D. Germline CDR1 and CDR2: SGDLS and YYNGEE. Trimming cost V 3 bases and J 1 base, with 7 bases left between them. This CDR3 region has 14 residues. The CDR3 sequence is CASSGPGNTGELFF. The CDR3 DNA reads as TGTGCCAGCAGCGGGCCGGGGAACACCGGGGAGCTGTTTTTT. Full variable domain (rest looked up from reference TRBV9 and TRBJ2-2): DSGVTQTPKHLITATGQRVTLRCSPRSGDLSVYWYQQSLDQGLQFLIQYYNGEERAKGNILERFSAQQFPDLHSELNLSSLELGDSALYFCASSGPGNTGELFFGEGSRLTVL.

This chain connects TRBV5-4 to TRBJ2-3, with TRBD2 matching 11 bases. CDR3 size: 17 residues. Trimming at V came to 0 bases and at J to 2 bases, leaving 5 bases not matched to a gene. Germline loops: CDR1 SGHNT, CDR2 YYREEE (reference sequence). CDR3 bases: TGTGCCAGCAGCTTGGGTGTACTAGCGGGGGTCACAGATACGCAGTATTTT. It encodes CASSLGVLAGVTDTQYF.

The chain employs TRBV27 and TRBJ2-7, with 11 bases lining up with TRBD2. The CDR3 contains 15 residues. The junction had 6 bases not matched to a gene; V was cut back by 4 bases and J by 4 bases. Germline V lookup: CDR1 MNHEY, CDR2 SMNVEV (reference sequence). The CDR3 region has the DNA TGTGCCAGCAGTTCCCGACTAGCGGGATTGTACGAGCAGTACTTC. Its protein product is CASSSRLAGLYEQYF.

The chain recombines TRBV5-8 with TRBJ2-2; tentatively, D is TRBD2 (6 bases). Trimming took off 3 bases at V and 1 base at J, with 10 bases between the two ends. CDR3 length equals 15 residues. CDR1 is SGHTS and CDR2 is YDEGEE in the germline V gene. DNA of the CDR3: TGTGCCAGCAGCTCGGGACTGTGGAACACCGGGGAGCTGTTTTTT. Protein sequence: CASSSGLWNTGELFF.

The chain combines TRBV5-4 with TRBJ2-7; the D gene is possibly TRBD1 (6 bases). The germline V gene encodes CDR1 SGHNT and CDR2 YYREEE (reference sequence). V shed 4 bases and J shed 4 bases, with 24 bases lying between them. CDR3 length equals 17 residues. The chain's CDR3 is CASSLTPGQHNRYEQYF. In DNA, the CDR3 is TGTGCCAGCAGCCTCACCCCGGGACAACACAACAGATACGAGCAGTACTTC.

The gene calls are TRBV6-5 and TRBJ1-1, with TRBD1 identical over 7 bases. This CDR3 has 14 amino acids. Per germline, CDR1 MNHEY and CDR2 SVGAGI. Unmatched junction bases numbered 8, after V lost 4 bases and J lost 6 bases. Here the CDR3 DNA reads TGTGCCAGCAGTTTCTACAGGGGCTTCTCTGAAGCTTTCTTT. It encodes CASSFYRGFSEAFF.

CDR3 sequence: CAWSQGAKANYGYTF. In DNA form, the CDR3 reads TGTGCCTGGAGCCAGGGGGCGAAAGCTAACTATGGCTACACCTTC. This chain joins TRBV30 and TRBJ1-2, with 8 bases aligning to TRBD1. This CDR3 is built from 15 residues. The junction had 6 bases not matched to a gene; V was cut back by 3 bases and J by 0 bases. Germline CDR1 and CDR2: GTSNPN and SVGIG (reference sequence).